The T cell receptor (beta chain) under discussion was sequenced for a study of T-cell reconstitution after alpha-beta-depleted transplantation in children. Study conclusions and caveats: Day-60 TCRbeta diversity that was high in some patients was derived from surviving recipient T cells and thymic progenitors. T-cell numbers and diversity one year post-transplant derived largely from freshly generated T cells. Roughly two months post-transplant, alpha-beta T cells reportedly originated from several hundred graft clones that had expanded.

V lost 0 bases and J 4 bases, leaving 13 bases between the germline ends. This CDR3 contains 15 residues. The germline CDR1 and CDR2 sequences are LNHNV and YYDKDF (reference sequence). Researchers prepared the TCRbeta library using unique molecular identifiers, the study reports. One entry per CDR3 protein, called by TCRdb with MiXCR from the PCR reads. Of over 400,000 distinct CDR3 sequences in the sample, over 40% were seen once. This clonotype was seen many times. Antigen specificity is unknown. This sample comprised PBMCs, obtained before TCRalphabeta/CD19-depleted stem cell transplant. This TCR was recovered from a girl aged 2 to 9 with aplastic anemia, due to receive a stem cell transplant. The rearrangement uses TRBV15 and TRBJ2-7, with D possibly being TRBD1 (6 bases). CDR3 DNA: TGTGCCACCAGCAGAGATCGCGGCAGGGGTTACGAGCAGTACTTC. Its translation is CATSRDRGRGYEQYF.